A single sample is the source of the 31 T cell receptor beta chains below, sequenced in a study of blood T cell repertoires in COVID-19. TCRdb's copy holds only in-frame clones and misses some; the assay was immunoSEQ multiplex PCR. The table lists more than 200,000 clones, around 81% of them singletons. Sequenced material: PBMCs or T cells enriched from blood (not recorded which). These receptors came from a middle-aged woman with acute COVID-19.

The V and J genes are TRBV30 and TRBJ1-2; a weak D match, TRBD1 (6 bases). Trimming stripped 0 bases from V and 7 bases from J, with 15 bases between. CDR1 and CDR2 from the germline V gene are GTSNPN and SVGIG (reference sequence). CDR3 length: 14 amino acids. In DNA form, the CDR3 reads TGTGCCTGGAGTGTAACCAGGGGAGAGGGTGGCTACACCTTC. Translated: CAWSVTRGEGGYTF.

This clone appeared a few times. The gene calls are TRBV27 and TRBJ2-2, with a weak D call TRBD1 (5 bases). Trimming took 3 bases from V and 4 from J, leaving 9 bases between them. Germline V lookup: CDR1 MNHEY, CDR2 SMNVEV (reference sequence). This CDR3 is 14 amino acids long. This CDR3 is CASSFGAATGELFF. CDR3 coding DNA: TGTGCCAGCAGTTTTGGGGCGGCCACCGGGGAGCTGTTTTTT.

The V and J genes are TRBV29-1 and TRBJ2-3, with D perhaps matching TRBD2 (6 bases). V was pared by 6 bases and J by 2 bases, with 18 bases between. The germline gives CDR1 SQVTM, CDR2 ANQGSEA. The CDR3 length is 15 residues. The CDR3, as DNA: TGCAGCGTAGACGTCCGGGACTCAGTCACAGATACGCAGTATTTT. This translates into CSVDVRDSVTDTQYF.

The V call is TRBV7-9, the J call TRBJ1-4; TRBD1 agrees at 9 bases. In germline, CDR1 is SEHNR, CDR2 FQNEAQ (reference sequence). The CDR3 runs 15 residues. J lost 5 bases, V lost 5 bases, and 6 bases had no gene match. The chain's CDR3 is CASSLPGTGNEKLFF. CDR3 coding DNA: TGTGCCAGCAGCCTCCCCGGGACAGGGAATGAAAAACTGTTTTTT.

This clone has just one count. This chain joins TRBV7-2 and TRBJ2-7, with D maybe TRBD2 (5 bases). V lost 1 base to trimming and J lost 2 bases, with 12 bases between them. CDR3 size: 15 residues. Germline V CDR1 and CDR2: SGHTA, FQGNSA. Written as DNA, the CDR3 is TGTGCCAGCAGCTTAGTTGGGAGCGAAGCCTACGAGCAGTACTTC. Protein product: CASSLVGSEAYEQYF.

The chain is built from TRBV5-6 and TRBJ2-7; D is possibly TRBD2 (5 bases). Per germline, CDR1 SGHDT and CDR2 YYEEEE. The CDR3 is 15 amino acids. Trimming pared 0 bases from V and 2 bases from J, leaving 12 bases between. This CDR3 reads CASSLGTVGAYEQYF. The DNA for the CDR3 is TGTGCCAGCAGCTTGGGAACAGTCGGGGCCTACGAGCAGTACTTC.

The rearrangement uses TRBV5-8 and TRBJ2-3; D is unresolved. The CDR3 length is 15 residues. Germline V gene sequence: CDR1 SGHTS, CDR2 YDEGEE. V dropped 2 bases and J dropped 0 bases, with 10 bases sitting between them. The CDR3 loop reads CASSLMAVSTDTQYF. In nucleotides, the CDR3 is TGTGCCAGCAGCTTAATGGCCGTAAGCACAGATACGCAGTATTTT.

The V and J genes are TRBV18 and TRBJ2-6, with D tentatively TRBD2 (6 bases). Looked up from germline, CDR1 is KGHSH and CDR2 is LQKENI. The V and J ends lost 3 bases and 0 bases respectively, with 15 bases between them. The CDR3 is made up of 18 amino acids. In DNA form, the CDR3 reads TGTGCCAGCTCACCCCTCGGGGGATTCAGCTCTGGGGCCAACGTCCTGACTTTC. This translates into CASSPLGGFSSGANVLTF.

The chain couples TRBV29-1 to TRBJ2-3; D unclear. Germline values: CDR1 SQVTM, CDR2 ANQGSEA. The CDR3 is 12 residues long. Trimming shortened V by 6 bases and J by 5 bases, and 12 bases separated the two germline ends. The CDR3: CSVLHGGDTQYF. The CDR3 nucleotides read TGCAGCGTGTTGCATGGCGGAGATACGCAGTATTTT.

This chain joins TRBV7-2 and TRBJ1-4, with D uncertain. Trimming shortened V by 2 bases and J by 4 bases, and 5 bases separated the two germline ends. The CDR3 totals 13 residues. CDR1 and CDR2 (germline): SGHTA, FQGNSA. The CDR3 coding sequence is TGTGCCAGCAGCTTAATTTATAATGAAAAACTGTTTTTT. This translates into CASSLIYNEKLFF.

The chain combines TRBV28 with TRBJ1-2; 7 bases align to TRBD1. The CDR3 is made up of 14 amino acids. The J segment lost 3 bases and the V segment lost 4 bases, leaving 5 bases of the junction unmatched. Germline values: CDR1 MDHEN, CDR2 SYDVKM. The CDR3 reads CASSSTGAHYGYTF. The CDR3 DNA reads as TGTGCCAGCAGTTCTACAGGGGCCCACTATGGCTACACCTTC.

The rearrangement uses TRBV19 and TRBJ2-3; 10 bases fit TRBD2. This CDR3 has 16 residues. CDR1 is LNHDA, CDR2 SQIVND, per germline (reference sequence). Unmatched junction bases numbered 8, after V lost 4 bases and J lost 4 bases. DNA for the CDR3: TGTGCCAGTAGTAGATCTAGCGGGGGACCCCCAGATACGCAGTATTTT. This encodes CASSRSSGGPPDTQYF.

The genes are TRBV21-1 and TRBJ1-2. TRBV21-1 is reported as a pseudogene. The CDR3 sequence is 12 residues long. Here the CDR3 reads CASSNSNYGYTF. The DNA for the CDR3 is TGTGCCAGCAGCAACTCTAACTATGGCTACACCTTC.

This clone was detected a few times. The gene calls are TRBV27 and TRBJ2-3, with unresolved D. The germline gives CDR1 MNHEY, CDR2 SMNVEV (reference sequence). The germline V and J ends were trimmed by 4 bases and 4 bases, with 27 bases remaining between them. CDR3 length: 19 residues. CDR3 bases: TGTGCCAGCAGTTCCGCTCGCGGATTCAAACACCTACCAGCAGATACGCAGTATTTT. Amino acids: CASSSARGFKHLPADTQYF.

This clone showed up just once. V and J are TRBV29-1 and TRBJ2-3; 9 nucleotides agree with TRBD1. The length of the CDR3 is 14 residues. Per the germline V gene, CDR1 is SQVTM and CDR2 is ANQGSEA. The trim removed 6 bases at V and 3 bases at J, leaving 7 bases unmatched. The CDR3 protein is CSVPGQGRTDTQYF. CDR3 DNA: TGCAGCGTACCGGGACAGGGACGGACAGATACGCAGTATTTT.

The chain couples TRBV9 to TRBJ2-1; 7 bases map to TRBD1. J was trimmed by 7 bases and V by 4 bases; bases with no gene match: 8. CDR3 size: 14 residues. Germline V gene lookup returns CDR1 SGDLS and CDR2 YYNGEE. CDR3 DNA: TGTGCCAGCAGCTCGAGGGGGCAGGGGAATGAGCAGTTCTTC. The encoded protein is CASSSRGQGNEQFF.

The chain employs TRBV5-6 and TRBJ1-3; perhaps TRBD1 as D (6 bases). This CDR3 spans 15 amino acids. The V gene's germline CDR1 is SGHDT and CDR2 YYEEEE. Trimming shortened V by 2 bases and J by 6 bases, and 15 bases separated the two germline ends. CDR3 loop: CASSFLGPGANTIYF. CDR3 nucleotides: TGTGCCAGCAGCTTCTTAGGGCCAGGGGCAAACACCATATATTTT.

The gene calls are TRBV2 and TRBJ1-2; no firm D call. V lost 5 bases, J lost 3 bases, and 13 bases lay in between. Germline V gene data show CDR1 as SNHLY and CDR2 as FYNNEI. There are 14 residues in the CDR3. DNA of the CDR3: TGTGCCAGCAGTCTCTCCCGGGAAGACTATGGCTACACCTTC. Its protein product is CASSLSREDYGYTF.

The chain employs TRBV5-1 and TRBJ1-6, with 7 bases matching TRBD1. Trimming at V came to 0 bases and at J to 10 bases, leaving 7 bases not matched to a gene. The germline gives CDR1 SGHRS, CDR2 YFSETQ. This CDR3 comprises 15 residues. The DNA for the CDR3 is TGCGCCAGCAGCTTGGAGGGTGACAGGGACTCACCCCTCCACTTT. This gives the protein CASSLEGDRDSPLHF. Using reference TRBV5-1 and TRBJ1-6 for the parts outside the CDR3, the full variable domain is KAGVTQTPRYLIKTRGQQVTLSCSPISGHRSVSWYQQTPGQGLQFLFEYFSETQRNKGNFPGRFSGRQFSNSRSEMNVSTLELGDSALYLCASSLEGDRDSPLHFGNGTRLTVT.

This clone was seen a few times. This chain uses TRBV7-8 with TRBJ1-1; the match to TRBD1 covers 10 bases. The CDR3 covers 15 residues. CDR1 and CDR2 (germline): SGHVS, FQNEAQ. The V and J ends lost 5 bases and 4 bases, in that order; junction bases with no gene match: 7. The CDR3 DNA is TGTGCCAGCAGCCGAAGGGGACAGGGGCTCACTGAAGCTTTCTTT. It codes for CASSRRGQGLTEAFF. Full variable domain (remainder filled in from reference TRBV7-8 and TRBJ1-1): GAGVSQSPRYKVAKRGQDVALRCDPISGHVSLFWYQQALGQGPEFLTYFQNEAQLDKSGLPSDRFFAERPEGSVSTLKIQRTQQEDSAVYLCASSRRGQGLTEAFFGQGTRLTVV.

The rearrangement uses TRBV9 and TRBJ2-1; tentative D call: TRBD2 (6 bases). The germline V gene encodes CDR1 SGDLS and CDR2 YYNGEE. The CDR3 is made up of 15 amino acids. V gave up 1 base and J gave up 4 bases, with 12 bases separating them. This CDR3 is CASSVSGSTYNEQFF. The CDR3 nucleotides are TGTGCCAGCAGCGTATCCGGGAGTACTTACAATGAGCAGTTCTTC. Variable domain in full (rest from reference TRBV9 and TRBJ2-1): DSGVTQTPKHLITATGQRVTLRCSPRSGDLSVYWYQQSLDQGLQFLIQYYNGEERAKGNILERFSAQQFPDLHSELNLSSLELGDSALYFCASSVSGSTYNEQFFGPGTRLTVL.

The chain uses TRBV10-3 and TRBJ2-6; 7 bases fit TRBD1. The CDR3 contains 15 residues. Germline V lookup: CDR1 ENHRY, CDR2 SYGVKD. After removal of 10 bases from V and 0 bases from J, the junction contained 6 bases not matched to a gene. CDR3: CATGTVRSGANVLTF. CDR3 nucleotide sequence: TGTGCCACCGGGACAGTTCGCTCTGGGGCCAACGTCCTGACTTTC.

The genes are TRBV29-1 and TRBJ2-7; 11 nucleotides align to TRBD1. Trimming at V came to 5 bases and at J to 4 bases, leaving 7 bases not matched to a gene. This CDR3 comprises 14 residues. Germline assignment: CDR1 SQVTM and CDR2 ANQGSEA. Written as DNA, the CDR3 is TGCAGCGTTACGAGGACAGGGGGCTCATACGAGCAGTACTTC. Translating gives CSVTRTGGSYEQYF.

The chain carries TRBV24-1 and TRBJ1-5, with a possible D match to TRBD1 (5 bases). V lost 5 bases and J lost 1, with 11 bases in between. Germline V gene data show CDR1 as KGHDR and CDR2 as SFDVKD. The CDR3 covers 15 residues. CDR3 coding DNA: TGTGCCACCAGTGTTAGCTCAGGGAGCAATCAGCCCCAGCATTTT. It encodes CATSVSSGSNQPQHF.

V gene TRBV2 combines with J gene TRBJ2-2, with 7 bases that match TRBD2. The germline CDR1 and CDR2 sequences are SNHLY and FYNNEI. The J segment lost 1 base and the V segment lost 2 bases, leaving 1 base of the junction unmatched. This CDR3 spans 15 amino acids. CDR3 in amino acids: CASSEQRGNTGELFF. Here the CDR3 DNA reads TGTGCCAGCAGTGAACAGCGGGGGAACACCGGGGAGCTGTTTTTT.

This sequence joins TRBV11-2 and TRBJ2-1; 8 positions match TRBD1. The V gene end was trimmed by 3 bases and the J gene end by 7 bases; junction bases not matched to a gene: 14. The CDR3 extends over 17 amino acids. Germline assignment: CDR1 SGHAT and CDR2 FQNNGV. This CDR3 reads CASSFSSVAGGLNEQFF. The CDR3 DNA reads TGTGCCAGCAGCTTTAGTTCGGTGGCAGGGGGCCTTAATGAGCAGTTCTTC.

The chain recombines TRBV19 with TRBJ2-3; D is unresolved. Between the trimmed V and J ends, which lost 4 bases and 0 bases, there was a span of 8 bases. The CDR3 spans 14 residues. Germline V gene sequence: CDR1 LNHDA, CDR2 SQIVND (reference sequence). The CDR3 DNA reads TGTGCCAGTAGTACCGACATTAGCACAGATACGCAGTATTTT. Amino acid sequence: CASSTDISTDTQYF.

The chain couples TRBV5-6 to TRBJ1-2, with 9 bases lining up with TRBD1. The V and J ends lost 3 bases and 5 bases, in that order; junction bases with no gene match: 2. This CDR3 is built from 13 residues. CDR1 is SGHDT and CDR2 is YYEEEE in the germline V gene. The chain's CDR3 is CASSSDRGYGYTF. CDR3 bases: TGTGCCAGCAGCTCGGACAGGGGTTATGGCTACACCTTC.

This rearrangement joins TRBV24-1 to TRBJ1-5; 8 bases align to TRBD1. V lost 5 bases and J lost 4; bases outside the gene matches: 9. The CDR3 extends over 16 amino acids. Germline-derived CDR1 and CDR2 are KGHDR and SFDVKD. DNA of the CDR3: TGTGCCACCAGTGGTACGGGTCAGGGGGCTAATCAGCCCCAGCATTTT. Amino acids: CATSGTGQGANQPQHF.

For the CDR3, the DNA is TGTGCCAGCAGCTTAAACCCCCCCCCGGTCCTCACAGATACGCAGTATTTT. Translation: CASSLNPPPVLTDTQYF. V and J are TRBV7-3 and TRBJ2-3; D remains unclear. There are 17 residues in the CDR3. Germline V lookup: CDR1 SGHTA, CDR2 FQGTGA. Trimming removed 1 base at V and 2 bases at J, with 16 bases between.

This clone showed up just once. The rearrangement uses TRBV3-1 (or the pseudogene TRBV3-2) and TRBJ1-3; D remains ambiguous. The CDR3 is 13 amino acids. The germline gives CDR1 LGHDT, CDR2 YNNKEL (reference sequence). Between the trimmed V and J ends, which lost 3 bases and 9 bases, there was a span of 12 bases. The CDR3 DNA is TGTGCCAGCAGCCAGTCCGCGGGGTCCACCATATATTTT. Encoded protein: CASSQSAGSTIYF.